The 31 T cell receptor beta chains listed next were all sequenced from one sample in a study of T cell responses to AZD1222 COVID-19 vaccine. Here immunoSEQ multiplex PCR was the method, and the copy in TCRdb shows in-frame clones only, minus some. The sample lists approximately 140,000 clones, approximately 94% seen once, with 1.5% to 2% in the top ten. The sequenced sample was peripheral blood, obtained on day 0 of AZD1222 vaccination. The origin of the receptors is an adult in good health.

This clone was counted a few times. This chain joins TRBV2 and TRBJ2-1, with 9 bases aligning to TRBD2. CDR3 length: 15 residues. Germline CDR1 and CDR2: SNHLY and FYNNEI. Unmatched junction bases numbered 8, after V lost 7 bases and J lost 4 bases. In DNA form, the CDR3 reads TGTGCCAGCAATGGGCGGGAGGGAGTGTACAATGAGCAGTTCTTC. This gives the protein CASNGREGVYNEQFF.

The chain employs TRBV29-1 and TRBJ2-3; D is possibly TRBD1 (5 bases). This CDR3 has 12 residues. CDR1 is SQVTM and CDR2 is ANQGSEA in the germline V gene. V was trimmed by 6 bases and J by 3 bases, leaving 10 bases between them. This CDR3 is CSVTASTDTQYF. The CDR3 DNA sequence: TGCAGCGTGACAGCCTCTACAGATACGCAGTATTTT.

The chain links TRBV29-1 to TRBJ1-6, with 9 bases aligning to TRBD1. The CDR3 is 13 residues long. From germline, CDR1 is SQVTM and CDR2 ANQGSEA. V shed 6 bases, J shed 7 bases, and the junction held 4 bases outside the gene matches. The CDR3 DNA reads as TGCAGCGTGGGGGGGACAGGGAATTCACCCCTCCACTTT. Its translation is CSVGGTGNSPLHF.

The chain uses TRBV3-1 (or the pseudogene TRBV3-2) and TRBJ2-7; D is undetermined. The CDR3 is 12 amino acids. Germline values: CDR1 LGHDT, CDR2 YNNKEL (reference sequence). Trimming removed 1 base at V and 4 bases at J, with 5 bases between. CDR3 DNA sequence: TGTGCCAGCAGCCAAGCCAGGTACGAGCAGTACTTC. This gives the protein CASSQARYEQYF.

The V and J genes are TRBV30 and TRBJ1-1, with 7 bases identical to TRBD1. Trimming at V came to 3 bases and at J to 5 bases, leaving 6 bases not matched to a gene. This CDR3 contains 13 residues. Germline-derived CDR1 and CDR2 are GTSNPN and SVGIG (reference sequence). The CDR3 loop is CAWSRQGRTEAFF. In DNA form, the CDR3 reads TGTGCCTGGAGCCGACAGGGAAGGACTGAAGCTTTCTTT. The whole variable domain, filled in from reference TRBV30 and TRBJ1-1, reads SQTIHQWPATLVQPVGSPLSLECTVEGTSNPNLYWYRQAAGRGLQLLFYSVGIGQISSEVPQNLSASRPQDRQFILSSKKLLLSDSGFYLCAWSRQGRTEAFFGQGTRLTVV.

V usage is TRBV5-1 and J usage is TRBJ2-5; D ambiguous. There are 15 residues in the CDR3. Trimming shortened V by 1 base and J by 5 bases, and 15 bases separated the two germline ends. Germline CDR1 reads SGHRS; CDR2 reads YFSETQ. The CDR3 region is CASSLRGVPAETQYF. In DNA form, the CDR3 reads TGCGCCAGCAGCTTGCGAGGTGTACCGGCGGAGACCCAGTACTTC.

This chain connects TRBV6-5 to TRBJ1-1, with D possibly TRBD1 on 5 matching bases. Trimming took off 7 bases at V and 3 bases at J, with 15 bases between the two ends. The CDR3 runs 14 residues. Germline values: CDR1 MNHEY, CDR2 SVGAGI. The CDR3 here is CASKGMFGDTEAFF. DNA of the CDR3: TGTGCCAGCAAGGGGATGTTCGGAGACACTGAAGCTTTCTTT.

The chain employs TRBV10-3 and TRBJ2-7; D not certain. The length of the CDR3 is 11 residues. V was shortened by 4 bases and J by 6 bases, with 7 bases between the two germline ends. Germline-derived CDR1 and CDR2 are ENHRY and SYGVKD. The DNA for the CDR3 is TGTGCCATCAGTGTGGAAGGCGAGCAGTACTTC. Its translation is CAISVEGEQYF.

This chain uses TRBV6-5 with TRBJ1-1, with a weak D call TRBD1 (6 bases). V dropped 5 bases and J dropped 3 bases, with 13 bases sitting between them. CDR1 MNHEY and CDR2 SVGAGI come from the germline V gene. The CDR3 loop spans 14 amino acids. The CDR3 spells CASSIQGRDTEAFF. The DNA of the CDR3 is TGTGCCAGCAGTATCCAGGGGCGCGACACTGAAGCTTTCTTT.

The chain couples TRBV7-9 to TRBJ2-3; D is tentatively TRBD1 or TRBD2 (6 bases each). Between the trimmed V and J ends, which lost 5 bases and 2 bases, there was a span of 17 bases. CDR3 length: 16 amino acids. Germline CDR1 is SEHNR and CDR2 is FQNEAQ (reference sequence). In nucleotides, the CDR3 is TGTGCCAGCAGCCCATCTATCGGGGGACACACAGATACGCAGTATTTT. This gives the protein CASSPSIGGHTDTQYF.

In its sample, this clone was seen once. This chain joins TRBV11-2 and TRBJ2-2; TRBD1 is a possible D gene (5 bases). The CDR3 length is 18 residues. Trimming removed 2 bases at V and 1 base at J, with 17 bases between. Germline-derived CDR1 and CDR2 are SGHAT and FQNNGV. The CDR3 nucleotides read TGTGCCAGCAGCTTAAGTAGGGGTGGTCAGGTGAACACCGGGGAGCTGTTTTTT. Amino acids: CASSLSRGGQVNTGELFF.

The chain is built from TRBV11-2 and TRBJ2-1; D call uncertain. Germline V gene lookup returns CDR1 SGHAT and CDR2 FQNNGV. Trimming pared 5 bases from V and 1 base from J, leaving 9 bases between. The CDR3 loop spans 14 amino acids. The CDR3 DNA follows: TGTGCCAGCAGCCCCAGCAGGTCCTACAATGAGCAGTTCTTC. The encoded protein is CASSPSRSYNEQFF.

This clone was seen once. The chain combines TRBV27 with TRBJ2-7, with D maybe TRBD2 (5 bases). The germline V gene has CDR1 MNHEY and CDR2 SMNVEV (reference sequence). V was trimmed by 3 bases and J by 2 bases, leaving 14 bases between them. The CDR3 has 15 residues. The CDR3 here is CASSLRATQAYEQYF. In nucleotides, the CDR3 is TGTGCCAGCAGTTTGCGGGCAACCCAAGCCTACGAGCAGTACTTC.

The V call is TRBV11-2, the J call TRBJ1-2; D perhaps matches TRBD1 (6 bases). With 1 base removed from V and 5 bases from J, the gap between germline ends came to 14 bases. The CDR3 loop spans 15 amino acids. Germline V gives CDR1 SGHAT, CDR2 FQNNGV. The DNA of the CDR3 is TGTGCCAGCAGCTTAGTGGCCGGGACAACTTATGGCTACACCTTC. Translating gives CASSLVAGTTYGYTF.

The V and J genes are TRBV4-2 and TRBJ1-1; no clear D gene. V was pared by 0 bases and J by 8 bases, with 10 bases between. This CDR3 comprises 13 residues. The germline V gene has CDR1 LGHNA and CDR2 YNFKEQ. CDR3 amino acids: CASSQDLGGEAFF. The CDR3 region has the DNA TGTGCCAGCAGCCAAGATCTGGGTGGGGAAGCTTTCTTT.

This sequence joins TRBV19 and TRBJ2-1, with D possibly matching TRBD1 (6 bases). The germline V gene encodes CDR1 LNHDA and CDR2 SQIVND (reference sequence). The CDR3 extends over 15 amino acids. Trimming removed 3 bases at V and 9 bases at J, with 18 bases between. DNA for the CDR3: TGTGCCAGTAGTATTCGGGGACCAGGGGAGAGTGAGCAGTTCTTC. It specifies CASSIRGPGESEQFF.

The chain is built from TRBV6-5 and TRBJ1-2; D is undetermined. The length of the CDR3 is 14 residues. Looked up from germline, CDR1 is MNHEY and CDR2 is SVGAGI. V lost 7 bases and J lost 7, with 19 bases in between. For the CDR3, the DNA is TGTGCCAGCACCTTGGTTGACCCGGCGGGTGGCTACACCTTC. It translates to CASTLVDPAGGYTF.

The gene calls are TRBV5-4 and TRBJ2-7, with TRBD1 matching over 8 bases. The CDR3 loop spans 13 amino acids. The V and J ends lost 4 bases and 9 bases, in that order; junction bases with no gene match: 9. Germline CDR1 is SGHNT and CDR2 is YYREEE (reference sequence). The CDR3 DNA sequence: TGTGCCAGCAGCGGGACAGGCAGTACGAGGCAGTACTTC. Translated, it gives CASSGTGSTRQYF.

The chain employs TRBV18 and TRBJ2-5; D remains unclear. The CDR3 is 16 residues long. The germline V gene encodes CDR1 KGHSH and CDR2 LQKENI. V lost 1 base and J 0 bases, leaving 12 bases between the germline ends. The CDR3 bases are TGTGCCAGCTCACCACTAAGAACCAGGAACCAAGAGACCCAGTACTTC. It is translated as CASSPLRTRNQETQYF.

This clone has just a few counts. The J gene is TRBJ1-3, the V gene TRBV5-1; 7 nucleotides agree with TRBD1. The CDR3 covers 16 residues. Germline V gene sequence: CDR1 SGHRS, CDR2 YFSETQ. Trimming cost V 0 bases and J 4 bases; bases outside gene matches: 7. CDR3 loop: CASSLGRLGGGNTIYF. The DNA for the CDR3 is TGCGCCAGCAGCTTGGGAAGGTTAGGGGGCGGAAACACCATATATTTT.

This sequence joins TRBV4-1 and TRBJ1-1; D remains ambiguous. CDR3 length equals 17 residues. V was pared by 1 base and J by 3 bases, with 18 bases between. Germline V gene data show CDR1 as MGHRA and CDR2 as YSYEKL. CDR3 in amino acids: CASSQVFAPGGDTEAFF. For the CDR3, the DNA is TGCGCCAGCAGCCAAGTCTTTGCCCCTGGAGGCGACACTGAAGCTTTCTTT.

This rearrangement joins TRBV18 to TRBJ2-7, with TRBD2 matching 7 bases. After removal of 6 bases from V and 5 bases from J, the junction contained 1 base not matched to a gene. The germline V gene has CDR1 KGHSH and CDR2 LQKENI. The CDR3 loop spans 11 amino acids. CDR3 coding DNA: TGTGCCAGCTCCCGGGGGGACGAGCAGTACTTC. This sequence encodes CASSRGDEQYF.

The rearrangement uses TRBV2 and TRBJ1-4, with D possibly matching TRBD1 (6 bases). This CDR3 has 14 residues. CDR1 is SNHLY, CDR2 FYNNEI, per germline. With 10 bases removed from V and 2 bases from J, the gap between germline ends came to 14 bases. The CDR3 bases are TGTGCCATCAACAGGGCCAGCACTAATGAAAAACTGTTTTTT. It encodes CAINRASTNEKLFF.

A single count supports this clone. The rearrangement uses TRBV7-6 and TRBJ2-7; TRBD2 agrees at 7 bases. Germline values: CDR1 SGHVS, CDR2 FNYEAQ. The CDR3 loop spans 15 amino acids. V dropped 5 bases and J dropped 0; count of bases not matched to a gene: 7. The CDR3, as DNA: TGTGCCAGCAGCCCAGGGAGGGGTTCCTCCTACGAGCAGTACTTC. It codes for CASSPGRGSSYEQYF. Variable domain in full (rest from reference TRBV7-6 and TRBJ2-7): GAGVSQSPRYKVTKRGQDVALRCDPISGHVSLYWYRQALGQGPEFLTYFNYEAQQDKSGLPNDRFSAERPEGSISTLTIQRTEQRDSAMYRCASSPGRGSSYEQYFGPGTRLTVT.

This clone was detected only once. The chain employs TRBV3-1 (or the pseudogene TRBV3-2) and TRBJ2-1, with D hard to call. This CDR3 is built from 14 residues. Germline V gives CDR1 LGHDT, CDR2 YNNKEL (reference sequence). The ends were cut back, 0 bases at V and 9 bases at J, with 12 bases in the middle. The CDR3 DNA sequence: TGTGCCAGCAGCCAAGATAGTCTAGGTGGTGAGCAGTTCTTC. Amino acid sequence: CASSQDSLGGEQFF.

The chain links TRBV7-2 to TRBJ2-3; D possibly matches TRBD1 or TRBD2 (5 bases each). V was shortened by 1 base and J by 3 bases, with 8 bases between the two germline ends. Germline V CDR1 and CDR2: SGHTA, FQGNSA. The CDR3 contains 14 residues. CDR3 sequence reads: CASSLVGTTDTQYF. The CDR3 nucleotides are TGTGCCAGCAGCTTAGTAGGGACGACAGATACGCAGTATTTT. Drawing the rest from reference TRBV7-2 and TRBJ2-3, the complete variable domain is GAGVSQSPSNKVTEKGKDVELRCDPISGHTALYWYRQSLGQGLEFLIYFQGNSAPDKSGLPSDRFSAERTGGSVSTLTIQRTQQEDSAVYLCASSLVGTTDTQYFGPGTRLTVL.

The chain combines TRBV7-2 with TRBJ2-5, with a tentative D call TRBD2 (7 bases). The CDR3 is made up of 14 amino acids. Deletions cut 1 base from V and 4 bases from J, with 10 bases between. Germline V CDR1 and CDR2: SGHTA, FQGNSA. The CDR3: CASSLGGGLETQYF. The CDR3 DNA follows: TGTGCCAGCAGCTTAGGGGGGGGGCTAGAGACCCAGTACTTC.

As concerns this clone: The junction shows a germline mismatch at one end, possibly a read error. The chain uses TRBV5-1 and TRBJ2-3; tentatively, D is TRBD1 or TRBD2 (7 bases each). This CDR3 comprises 14 residues. The germline V gene encodes CDR1 SGHRS and CDR2 YFSETQ. The CDR3 here is CARSRGGAEDTQYF. The CDR3 coding sequence is TGCGCCCGCAGCAGGGGGGGGGCCGAGGATACGCAGTATTTT.

The V gene is TRBV9, the J gene TRBJ2-5, with D possibly matching TRBD1 (5 bases). With 6 bases removed from V and 2 bases from J, the gap between germline ends came to 17 bases. CDR3 length equals 15 residues. Germline V CDR1 and CDR2: SGDLS, YYNGEE. The CDR3 spells CASNSGRQQQETQYF. The DNA of the CDR3 is TGTGCCAGCAATTCTGGTCGACAGCAGCAAGAGACCCAGTACTTC.

The CDR3 sequence: CASSEYLGRNNQPQHF. DNA of the CDR3: TGTGCCAGCAGTGAATATTTGGGCAGAAACAATCAGCCCCAGCATTTT. The rearrangement links TRBV6-1 to TRBJ1-5; the D is unclear. CDR1 MNHNS and CDR2 SASEGT come from the germline V gene. Trimming pared 2 bases from V and 3 bases from J, leaving 14 bases between. The CDR3 extends over 16 amino acids.

V and J are TRBV29-1 and TRBJ2-3; TRBD1 aligns across 8 bases. The germline V gene encodes CDR1 SQVTM and CDR2 ANQGSEA. CDR3 size: 13 residues. With V trimmed by 3 bases and J by 3 bases, 2 bases remained unmatched. Here the CDR3 reads CSVDGQGTDTQYF. The CDR3, as DNA: TGCAGCGTTGACGGACAGGGAACAGATACGCAGTATTTT.